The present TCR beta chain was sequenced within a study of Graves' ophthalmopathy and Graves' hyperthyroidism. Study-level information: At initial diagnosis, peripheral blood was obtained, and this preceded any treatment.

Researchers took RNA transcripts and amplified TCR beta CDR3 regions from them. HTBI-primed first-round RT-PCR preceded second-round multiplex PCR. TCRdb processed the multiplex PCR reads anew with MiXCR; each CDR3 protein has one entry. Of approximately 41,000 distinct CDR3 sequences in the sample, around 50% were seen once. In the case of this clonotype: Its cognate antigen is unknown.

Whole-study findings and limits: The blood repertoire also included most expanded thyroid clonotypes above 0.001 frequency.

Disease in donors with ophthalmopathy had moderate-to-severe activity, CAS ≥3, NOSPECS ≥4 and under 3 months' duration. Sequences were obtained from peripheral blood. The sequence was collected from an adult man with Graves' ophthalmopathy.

The CDR3 sequence is CSARGSSGAQHF. The CDR3 coding sequence is TGCAGTGCTAGAGGGTCTAGCGGGGCCCAGCATTTT. This rearrangement joins TRBV20-1 to TRBJ1-5; D remains unclear. CDR3 length equals 12 residues. V was shortened by 1 base and J by 11 bases, with 12 bases between the two germline ends. CDR1 and CDR2 (germline): DFQATT, SNEGSKA (reference sequence).